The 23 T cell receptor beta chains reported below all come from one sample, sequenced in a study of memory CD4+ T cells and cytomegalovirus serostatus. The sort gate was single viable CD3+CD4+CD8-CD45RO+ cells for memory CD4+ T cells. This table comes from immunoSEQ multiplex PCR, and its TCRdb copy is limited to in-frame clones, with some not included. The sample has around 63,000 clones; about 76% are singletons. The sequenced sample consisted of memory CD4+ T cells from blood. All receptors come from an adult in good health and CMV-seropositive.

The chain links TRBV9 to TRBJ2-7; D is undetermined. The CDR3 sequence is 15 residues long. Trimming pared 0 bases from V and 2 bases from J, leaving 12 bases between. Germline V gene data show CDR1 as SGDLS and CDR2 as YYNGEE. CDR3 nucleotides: TGTGCCAGCAGCGTAGGACCAGAGGCGCCCTACGAGCAGTACTTC. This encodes CASSVGPEAPYEQYF. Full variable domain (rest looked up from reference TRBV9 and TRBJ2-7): DSGVTQTPKHLITATGQRVTLRCSPRSGDLSVYWYQQSLDQGLQFLIQYYNGEERAKGNILERFSAQQFPDLHSELNLSSLELGDSALYFCASSVGPEAPYEQYFGPGTRLTVT.

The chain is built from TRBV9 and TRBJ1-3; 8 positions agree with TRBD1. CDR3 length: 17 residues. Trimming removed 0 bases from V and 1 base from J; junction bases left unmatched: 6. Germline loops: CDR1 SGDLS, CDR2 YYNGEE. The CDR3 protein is CASSVGTGGNSGNTIYF. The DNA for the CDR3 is TGTGCCAGCAGCGTAGGAACAGGGGGTAATTCTGGAAACACCATATATTTT.

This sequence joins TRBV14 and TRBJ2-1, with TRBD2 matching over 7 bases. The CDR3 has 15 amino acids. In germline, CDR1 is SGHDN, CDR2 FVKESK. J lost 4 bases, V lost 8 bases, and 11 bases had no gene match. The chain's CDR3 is CASSRGEPYYNEQFF. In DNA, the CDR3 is TGTGCCAGCTCACGGGGGGAACCTTATTACAATGAGCAGTTCTTC.

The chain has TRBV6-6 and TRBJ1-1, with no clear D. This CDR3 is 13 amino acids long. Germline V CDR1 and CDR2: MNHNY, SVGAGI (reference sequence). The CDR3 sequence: CAAIGPMNTEAFF. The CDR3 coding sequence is TGTGCGGCGATCGGACCCATGAACACTGAAGCTTTCTTT.

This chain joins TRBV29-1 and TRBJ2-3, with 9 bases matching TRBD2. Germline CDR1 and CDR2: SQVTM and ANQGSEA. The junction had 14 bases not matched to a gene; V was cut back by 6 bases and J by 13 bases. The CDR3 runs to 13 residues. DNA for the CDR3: TGCAGCGTCTGGATGGGAGCGGGGGGCCCGAAGTATTTT. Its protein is CSVWMGAGGPKYF.

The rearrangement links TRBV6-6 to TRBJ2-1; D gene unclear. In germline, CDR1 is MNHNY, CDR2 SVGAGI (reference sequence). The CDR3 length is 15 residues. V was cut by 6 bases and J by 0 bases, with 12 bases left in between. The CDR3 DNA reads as TGTGCCAGCAGCGACTTCAAGGGCTCCTACAATGAGCAGTTCTTC. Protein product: CASSDFKGSYNEQFF.

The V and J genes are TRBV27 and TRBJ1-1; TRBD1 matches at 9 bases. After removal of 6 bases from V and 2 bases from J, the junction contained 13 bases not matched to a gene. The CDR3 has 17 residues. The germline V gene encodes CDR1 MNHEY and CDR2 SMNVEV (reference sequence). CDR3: CASRLQGAYGINTEAFF. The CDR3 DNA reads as TGTGCCAGCAGGCTACAGGGGGCTTACGGGATTAACACTGAAGCTTTCTTT.

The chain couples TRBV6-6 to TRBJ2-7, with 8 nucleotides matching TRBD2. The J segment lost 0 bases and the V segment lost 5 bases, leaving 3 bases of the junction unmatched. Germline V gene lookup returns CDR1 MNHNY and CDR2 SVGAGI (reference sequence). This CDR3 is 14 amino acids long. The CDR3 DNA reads TGTGCCAGCAGTCGGGGGGGAAGCTCCTACGAGCAGTACTTC. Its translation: CASSRGGSSYEQYF.

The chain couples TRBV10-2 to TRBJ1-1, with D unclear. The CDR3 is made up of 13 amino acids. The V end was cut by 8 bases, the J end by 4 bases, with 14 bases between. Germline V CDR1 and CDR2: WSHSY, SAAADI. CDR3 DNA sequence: TGCGCCAGCGAAGGGAAGGAGGGCACTGAAGCTTTCTTT. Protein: CASEGKEGTEAFF.

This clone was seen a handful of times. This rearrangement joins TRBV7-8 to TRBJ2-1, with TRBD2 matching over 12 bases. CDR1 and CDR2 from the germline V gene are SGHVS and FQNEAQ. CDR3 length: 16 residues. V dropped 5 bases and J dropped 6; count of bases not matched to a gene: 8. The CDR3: CASSRRLAGVTNEQFF. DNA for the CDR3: TGTGCCAGCAGCCGCCGACTAGCGGGAGTGACCAATGAGCAGTTCTTC.

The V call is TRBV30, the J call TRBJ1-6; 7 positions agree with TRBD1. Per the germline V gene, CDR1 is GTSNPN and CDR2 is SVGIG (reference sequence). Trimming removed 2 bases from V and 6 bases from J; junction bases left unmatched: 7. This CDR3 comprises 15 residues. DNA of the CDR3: TGTGCCTGGAGTACAGGACAGGTTCTTAATTCACCCCTCCACTTT. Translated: CAWSTGQVLNSPLHF.

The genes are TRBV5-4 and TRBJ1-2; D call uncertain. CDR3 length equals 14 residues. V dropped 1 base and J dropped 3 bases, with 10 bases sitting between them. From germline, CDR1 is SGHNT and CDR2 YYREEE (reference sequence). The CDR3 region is CASSLIEGYYGYTF. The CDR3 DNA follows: TGTGCCAGCAGCTTGATAGAAGGGTACTATGGCTACACCTTC.

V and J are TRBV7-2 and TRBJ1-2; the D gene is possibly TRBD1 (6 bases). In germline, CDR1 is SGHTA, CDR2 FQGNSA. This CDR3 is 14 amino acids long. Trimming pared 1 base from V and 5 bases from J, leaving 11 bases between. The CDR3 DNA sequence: TGTGCCAGCAGCTTAGGCAGGGGTGGTTATGGCTACACCTTC. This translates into CASSLGRGGYGYTF.

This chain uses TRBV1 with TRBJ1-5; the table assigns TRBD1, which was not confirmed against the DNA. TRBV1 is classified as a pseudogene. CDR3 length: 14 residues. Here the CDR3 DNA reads TGCACCAGCAGCCGGGACAGGGTTCATCAGCCCCAGCATTTT. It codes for CTSSRDRVHQPQHF.

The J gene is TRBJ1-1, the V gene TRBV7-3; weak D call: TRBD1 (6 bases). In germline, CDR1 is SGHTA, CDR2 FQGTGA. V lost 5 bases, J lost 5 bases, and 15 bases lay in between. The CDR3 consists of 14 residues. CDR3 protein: CASSAGQGSTEAFF. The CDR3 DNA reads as TGTGCCAGCAGCGCGGGACAAGGGAGTACTGAAGCTTTCTTT.

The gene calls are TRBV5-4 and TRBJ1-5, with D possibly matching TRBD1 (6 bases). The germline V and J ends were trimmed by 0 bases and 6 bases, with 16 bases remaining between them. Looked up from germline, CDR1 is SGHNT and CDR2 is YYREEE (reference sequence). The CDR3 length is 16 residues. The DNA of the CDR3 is TGTGCCAGCAGCTTGGCGAGGTGTGGGGGCCGTCAGCCCCAGCATTTT. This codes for CASSLARCGGRQPQHF.

CDR3 residues: CASSLGGSFNEKLFF. Here the CDR3 DNA reads TGCGCCAGCAGCTTGGGAGGCAGTTTTAATGAAAAACTGTTTTTT. The chain combines TRBV5-1 with TRBJ1-4; D gene ambiguous. CDR1 is SGHRS, CDR2 YFSETQ, per germline. The CDR3 loop spans 15 amino acids. With 0 bases removed from V and 4 bases from J, the gap between germline ends came to 10 bases.

The CDR3 reads CASSEVVEAFF. The CDR3 bases are TGTGCCAGCAGTGAGGTGGTTGAAGCTTTCTTT. The chain has TRBV2 and TRBJ1-1; D gene uncertain. CDR1 and CDR2 from the germline V gene are SNHLY and FYNNEI. V was trimmed by 3 bases and J by 7 bases, leaving 6 bases between them. The length of the CDR3 is 11 residues.

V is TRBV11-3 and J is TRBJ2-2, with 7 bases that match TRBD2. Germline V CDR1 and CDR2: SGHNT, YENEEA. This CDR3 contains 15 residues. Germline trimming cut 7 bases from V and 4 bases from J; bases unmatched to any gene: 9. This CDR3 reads CASNPGGEGTGELFF. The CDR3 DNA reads TGTGCCAGCAACCCTGGAGGGGAGGGCACCGGGGAGCTGTTTTTT.

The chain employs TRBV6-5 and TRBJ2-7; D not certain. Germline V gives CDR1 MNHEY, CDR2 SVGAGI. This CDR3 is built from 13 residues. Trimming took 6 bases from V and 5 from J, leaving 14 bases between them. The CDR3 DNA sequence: TGTGCCAGCAGAGGAGACACGGACCACGAGCAGTACTTC. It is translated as CASRGDTDHEQYF.

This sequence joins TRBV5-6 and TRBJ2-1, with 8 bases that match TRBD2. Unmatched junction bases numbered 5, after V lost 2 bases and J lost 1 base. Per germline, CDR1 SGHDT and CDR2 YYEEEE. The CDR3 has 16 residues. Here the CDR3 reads CASSFRAGGSYNEQFF. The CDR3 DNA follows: TGTGCCAGCAGCTTTCGGGCGGGGGGATCCTACAATGAGCAGTTCTTC.

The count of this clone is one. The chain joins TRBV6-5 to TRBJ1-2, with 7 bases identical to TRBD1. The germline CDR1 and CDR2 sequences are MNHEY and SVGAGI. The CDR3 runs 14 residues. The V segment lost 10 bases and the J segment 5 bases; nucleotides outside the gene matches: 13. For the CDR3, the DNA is TGTGCCATCGGGAAACAGGGGAAGAATTATGGCTACACCTTC. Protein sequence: CAIGKQGKNYGYTF.

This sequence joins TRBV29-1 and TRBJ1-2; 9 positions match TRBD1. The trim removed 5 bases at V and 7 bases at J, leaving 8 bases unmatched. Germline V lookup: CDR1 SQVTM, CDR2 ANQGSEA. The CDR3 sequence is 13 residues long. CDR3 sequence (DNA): TGCAGCGTTCAGGACAGGGGTGGGGTTGGCTACACCTTC. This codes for CSVQDRGGVGYTF. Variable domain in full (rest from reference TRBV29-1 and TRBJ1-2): SAVISQKPSRDICQRGTSLTIQCQVDSQVTMMFWYRQQPGQSLTLIATANQGSEATYESGFVIDKFPISRPNLTFSTLTVSNMSPEDSSIYLCSVQDRGGVGYTFGSGTRLTVV.